Reported below is one T cell receptor beta chain. Its binding antigen is unknown. The sample holds no much larger clone one base away, and base qualities are not on file. The data are from a study of blood T cell repertoires in COVID-19 (dated by TCRdb to about 2020). About the investigation overall: Samples covering the acute and convalescent phases of COVID-19 were provided by collaborators in the United States, Italy and Spain. The prospective study material was composed of cDNA or gDNA derived from T cells, B-cell-depleted T cells, or PBMCs. Deeply sampled blood TCRbeta repertoires from subjects exposed to, actively infected with, or recovered from COVID-19 were included in the dataset. The repertoires were released in a freely available public database meant as a resource for research on the immune response to SARS-CoV-2. Samples came from the ongoing ImmuneRACE study (first 160 participants) plus 1,254 subjects from 6 global collaborators. Nearly every sample came with metadata listing a de-identified subject ID, COVID-19 status, age in years and sex. Where HLA class I and class II types were available, the types were taken from metadata supplied by the sample provider, not from assay-based typing.

The germline V gene sets CDR1 to SGHRS and CDR2 to YFSETQ. From its cysteine to its phenylalanine, the CDR3 spans 16 amino acids. Only CDR3 DNA remains: 48 bases, in frame from the first base. Germline trimming: 4 bases from V, 1 base from J; junction bases outside gene matches: 6. One collaborating source in Seattle enrolled patients while the patients were actively infected and followed the patients over time throughout the course of disease. Collaborating institutions collected whole blood in K2EDTA tubes following their own protocols. For TCRbeta analysis, collaborators shipped samples as frozen whole blood, isolated PBMCs, or DNA extracted from either of those sample types. What the research found in general, with its limitations: How much clinical and demographic metadata was included differed by source and by participant, and the metadata was provided uncurated.

TCRbeta CDR3 regions were amplified from genomic DNA by means of the immunoSEQ Assay, a bias-controlled multiplex PCR. Under the source paper's analysis protocol: Nucleated cell counts per sample were estimated from amplification of reference gene primers within the assay. To quantify the absolute abundance of each unique TCRbeta CDR3 rearrangement, sequence reads were collapsed and filtered. For each sample, productive Simpson clonality was calculated as the square root of Simpson's diversity index over productive rearrangements. TCRdb carries this immuneACCESS record with in-frame sequences only. Its versions omit some clonotypes, under half of them owing to an unresolved V gene in the studies checked, with the rest unexplained. That table is the source of V, J and clone size, and D and trimming were worked out from the DNA. The sample records some 300,000 clones, about nine tenths of which are singletons. Jointly, the top ten make up 6% to 8% of the sample.

The V and J segments used are TRBV5-1 and TRBJ2-1, with 9 bases in between that match TRBD1. The receptor was derived from a woman in her forties or fifties with COVID-19, enrolled during active disease. The sequenced sample consisted of peripheral blood. At the DNA level, the sequence is TGCGCCAGCAGCCCTGACAGGGGGGGGTCCTACAATGAGCAGTTCTTC. The resulting protein is CASSPDRGGSYNEQFF.